This T cell receptor beta chain was sequenced in a study of post-analysis software for immune sequencing data (dated by TCRdb to between 2014 and 2016). For the study in its entirety: Disease courses on record covered relapsing-remitting, secondary progressive and progressive-relapsing multiple sclerosis, though some patients had no subtype annotation. The patient repertoires were set against approximately 10 previously published healthy control repertoires from donors whose ages ranged from roughly 6 to 26 years. A subset of samples was prepared in parallel using single-end sample barcoding, then pooled and co-amplified after Illumina adapter ligation. Overall study results and their limits: When samples were clustered directly using the F measure, samples prepared in the same batch co-clustered strongly, which prompted a batch-effect correction. Patients showed significantly higher frequencies than controls for a handful of TRBV segments, among them TRBV5-6, TRBV5-1 and TRBV20-1. The control group was slightly older than the multiple sclerosis patient group. Normalized Chao1 diversity was significantly lower in multiple sclerosis patients than controls, suggesting substantial peripheral T-cell clonal expansion.

Trimmed from V: 3 bases; trimmed from J: 9 bases; junction bases lacking a gene match: 6. Inclusive of the bounding cysteine and phenylalanine, the CDR3 is 14 residues long. Only the CDR3 part of the read is kept: 42 bases, read in frame from the first base. Per the germline V gene (reference sequence), LNHNV is the CDR1 and YYDKDF is the CDR2. To demonstrate the VDJtools post-analysis software, the study profiled TCR beta repertoires from the peripheral blood of 13 young patients with multiple sclerosis. Multiple sclerosis patients were children and adolescents aged about 6 to 16 years. Libraries were prepared through PCR. TCRdb names Illumina HiSeq 2500 as the instrument used. Unique molecular identifiers were incorporated into TCR beta cDNA libraries to reduce PCR and sequencing biases. Per 1 to 10 million input T cells, roughly 0.5 million cDNA molecules were obtained, such that each molecule approximated one T cell. The same protocol used for the earlier healthy control dataset was applied to prepare and sequence the patient libraries. Within a given batch, samples were prepared together, multiplexed and sequenced on the same HiSeq lane. The authors processed their data as follows. MIGEC was used to process the raw barcoded reads, and molecular identifier groups with only a single read were discarded before consensus assembly and CDR3 extraction. Clonotype tables were post-analysed with VDJtools, normalizing diversity by down-sampling all datasets to the smallest sample size. To correct batch-related cross-sample contamination, repertoire overlap clustering matched CDR3 amino acid sequences but not nucleotide sequences. TCRdb trimmed public reads at Q25 via fastp, called clones via MiXCR and kept in-frame beta chains. Rows are unified per CDR3 protein, each entry keeping the most common DNA and genes. TCRdb assigned the V and J calls; the authors' analysis was not used. This sample gives about 820,000 distinct CDR3 sequences in total; 53% of them show up just once. Approximately 4.5% of the sample belongs to the ten largest clones.

Regarding this clonotype: The target of this receptor is not known. The input lacks base qualities; no much larger clone sits a single base away.

Recombination linked TRBV15 to TRBJ2-1; TRBD1 agrees with 9 junctional bases. The clonotype originates from a girl between 10 and 17 years old with multiple sclerosis. The sequencing sample was made of blood. DNA sequence: TGTGCCACCAGCAGGAAGACAGGGGGAGGTGAGCAGTTCTTC. This is translated as CATSRKTGGGEQFF.